The 30 T cell receptor beta chains below were found in one sample sequenced in a study of PD-1 blockade in mismatch repair-deficient tumors (dated by TCRdb to 2017 to 2019). Library construction relied on the immunoSEQ multiplex PCR assay. TCRdb re-hosts the immuneACCESS table, in-frame sequences only. Its copies lack some clones; in the studies checked, an unresolved V gene accounts for under half of them, and the cause for the rest is not known. The sample table lists 100,000 to 150,000 clones, 86% of them with a count of one. Approximately 13% of the sample goes to the ten largest clones. The source material was peripheral blood, sampled 44 weeks after starting pembrolizumab. The receptors were gathered from an adult with mismatch repair-deficient cancer.

The CDR3: CASSSRDYPYNEQFF. CDR3 coding DNA: TGTGCCAGCAGCTCACGGGACTACCCCTACAATGAGCAGTTCTTC. The V and J genes are TRBV11-3 and TRBJ2-1; 7 nucleotides match TRBD2. The J segment lost 2 bases and the V segment lost 4 bases, leaving 5 bases of the junction unmatched. Per the germline V gene, CDR1 is SGHNT and CDR2 is YENEEA. The CDR3 has 15 residues.

The chain recombines TRBV4-1 with TRBJ1-3; D is undetermined. With 0 bases removed from V and 0 bases from J, the gap between germline ends came to 6 bases. Germline CDR1 is MGHRA and CDR2 is YSYEKL. CDR3 size: 15 residues. CDR3 region: CASSQEPSSGNTIYF. The CDR3 region has the DNA TGCGCCAGCAGCCAAGAACCCAGCTCTGGAAACACCATATATTTT.

This chain joins TRBV4-1 and TRBJ2-7; 9 nucleotides agree with TRBD1. The length of the CDR3 is 15 residues. Unmatched junction bases numbered 4, after V lost 4 bases and J lost 0 bases. The V gene's germline CDR1 is MGHRA and CDR2 YSYEKL. This chain's CDR3 is CASSRGQGISYEQYF. Here the CDR3 DNA reads TGCGCCAGCAGCCGCGGACAGGGGATCTCCTACGAGCAGTACTTC.

This clone was counted a few times. This chain uses TRBV5-4 with TRBJ2-7, with 8 bases that match TRBD2. The germline V gene encodes CDR1 SGHNT and CDR2 YYREEE (reference sequence). The CDR3 is 14 residues long. V trimming: 1 base; J trimming: 3 bases; junction bases outside the gene matches: 3. The chain's CDR3 is CASSLQAGDYEQYF. The CDR3 coding sequence is TGTGCCAGCAGCTTGCAAGCGGGAGACTACGAGCAGTACTTC.

This clone was seen a single time. V and J are TRBV28 and TRBJ2-3; perhaps TRBD1 as D (7 bases). The CDR3 is 13 residues long. Trimming removed 7 bases at V and 6 bases at J, with 14 bases between. CDR1 is MDHEN and CDR2 is SYDVKM in the germline V gene. The CDR3 DNA sequence: TGTGCCAGCAAGGAGGGGGCGCGGGATACGCAGTATTTT. The encoded protein is CASKEGARDTQYF.

The chain links TRBV5-4 to TRBJ2-1; 13 bases agree with TRBD2. V lost 4 bases to trimming and J lost 7 bases; unmatched junction nucleotides: 11. The CDR3 is 17 amino acids. Germline CDR1 and CDR2: SGHNT and YYREEE (reference sequence). The CDR3, as DNA: TGTGCCAGCAGCGCTCATACTAGCGGGAGGGTTGGGAATGAGCAGTTCTTC. This sequence encodes CASSAHTSGRVGNEQFF.

V is TRBV5-1 and J is TRBJ2-2; TRBD2 agrees at 7 bases. This CDR3 has 14 amino acids. With 0 bases clipped from V and 6 bases from J, the junction kept 2 bases outside the gene matches. Germline assignment: CDR1 SGHRS and CDR2 YFSETQ. The CDR3 DNA follows: TGCGCCAGCAGCTTGGAAGGGAGGGCCGGGGAGCTGTTTTTT. As protein: CASSLEGRAGELFF.

The genes are TRBV14 and TRBJ2-7, with unresolved D. The germline CDR1 and CDR2 sequences are SGHDN and FVKESK. The ends were cut back, 6 bases at V and 4 bases at J, with 16 bases in the middle. This CDR3 has 14 amino acids. CDR3 protein: CASSEDGSVYEQYF. CDR3 nucleotides: TGTGCCAGCAGTGAAGACGGATCCGTTTACGAGCAGTACTTC.

CDR3 nucleotide sequence: TGTGCCAGCCAAAGGGCGGGAGTGGGAGGTGAGCAGTTCTTC. Residues: CASQRAGVGGEQFF. The rearrangement uses TRBV11-1 and TRBJ2-1; TRBD2 matches at 7 bases. V shed 8 bases, J shed 9 bases, and the junction held 13 bases outside the gene matches. Germline assignment: CDR1 SGHAT and CDR2 FQDESV (reference sequence). CDR3 size: 14 residues.

The V call is TRBV6-6, the J call TRBJ2-7; the D is unclear. The CDR3 has 13 residues. The germline gives CDR1 MNHNY, CDR2 SVGAGI (reference sequence). Trimming took off 8 bases at V and 2 bases at J, with 13 bases between the two ends. Written as DNA, the CDR3 is TGTGCCAGCGAAACGGGCCAAGCCTACGAGCAGTACTTC. Its translation is CASETGQAYEQYF.

This chain uses TRBV2 with TRBJ1-5; tentatively, D is TRBD1 (6 bases). The V and J ends lost 6 bases and 6 bases respectively, with 18 bases between them. This CDR3 comprises 15 residues. Germline assignment: CDR1 SNHLY and CDR2 FYNNEI. CDR3: CASSQAQGRVQPQHF. CDR3 in DNA: TGTGCCAGCAGCCAAGCACAGGGACGGGTTCAGCCCCAGCATTTT.

V gene TRBV19 combines with J gene TRBJ2-7; 9 bases fit TRBD1. This CDR3 contains 14 residues. Germline assignment: CDR1 LNHDA and CDR2 SQIVND (reference sequence). V lost 4 bases, J lost 4 bases, and 5 bases stayed unmatched. This CDR3 is CASSTDGQGYEQYF. CDR3 sequence (DNA): TGTGCCAGTAGTACCGACGGACAGGGGTACGAGCAGTACTTC.

The chain carries TRBV13 and TRBJ1-3; D not certain. In germline, CDR1 is PRHDT, CDR2 FYEKMQ (reference sequence). V dropped 0 bases and J dropped 0 bases, with 6 bases sitting between them. The CDR3 is 15 amino acids. CDR3 loop: CASSLGDYSGNTIYF. Here the CDR3 DNA reads TGTGCCAGCAGCTTAGGGGATTACTCTGGAAACACCATATATTTT.

The V and J genes are TRBV4-1 and TRBJ2-7; 7 bases fit TRBD1. The CDR3 totals 15 residues. In germline, CDR1 is MGHRA, CDR2 YSYEKL. V trimming: 4 bases; J trimming: 3 bases; junction bases outside the gene matches: 9. Written as DNA, the CDR3 is TGCGCCAGCAGCCCCCGGTCGGCAGGGGGCTACGAGCAGTACTTC. Its translation: CASSPRSAGGYEQYF.

The V and J genes are TRBV4-2 and TRBJ2-1, with D unclear. V lost 1 base and J lost 4, with 5 bases in between. Germline CDR1 is LGHNA and CDR2 is YNFKEQ. There are 13 residues in the CDR3. The CDR3 region is CASSQVPYNEQFF. For the CDR3, the DNA is TGTGCCAGCAGCCAAGTGCCGTACAATGAGCAGTTCTTC.

A single count supports this clone. CDR3 loop: CASSPDRDRGEAFF. Written as DNA, the CDR3 is TGTGCCAGCAGCCCCGACCGGGACAGGGGCGAAGCTTTCTTT. The chain carries TRBV11-1 and TRBJ1-1, with TRBD1 matching over 10 bases. CDR1 is SGHAT, CDR2 FQDESV, per germline (reference sequence). V was pared by 5 bases and J by 8 bases, with 8 bases of the junction left unmatched. The CDR3 is 14 amino acids.

The gene calls are TRBV5-6 and TRBJ2-5; TRBD2 agrees at 10 bases. Germline assignment: CDR1 SGHDT and CDR2 YYEEEE. This CDR3 region has 17 residues. V shed 4 bases and J 0 bases; nucleotides not matched to a gene: 9. The CDR3 here is CASSARLAGPYQETQYF. The CDR3 DNA reads as TGTGCCAGCAGCGCGAGACTAGCGGGCCCATACCAAGAGACCCAGTACTTC.

The CDR3 DNA is TGCGCCAGCAGCTTGGAAACAGGGGGGTTCTACGAGCAGTACTTC. It encodes CASSLETGGFYEQYF. This chain connects TRBV5-1 to TRBJ2-7, with 8 nucleotides matching TRBD1. CDR1 is SGHRS and CDR2 is YFSETQ in the germline V gene. The CDR3 spans 15 residues. V trimming: 0 bases; J trimming: 3 bases; junction bases outside the gene matches: 5.

This clone was seen a single time. The gene calls are TRBV5-6 and TRBJ2-7; D possibly corresponds to TRBD1 (5 bases). This CDR3 is built from 13 residues. Germline values: CDR1 SGHDT, CDR2 YYEEEE. Trimming cost V 3 bases and J 3 bases, with 10 bases left between them. CDR3 in DNA: TGTGCCAGCAGCTCGACAGTCCACTACGAGCAGTACTTC. Amino acid sequence: CASSSTVHYEQYF.

The CDR3 sequence is CASSQHRGSNQPQHF. CDR3 DNA: TGTGCCAGCAGCCAACACAGGGGAAGCAATCAGCCCCAGCATTTT. The chain combines TRBV7-8 with TRBJ1-5; TRBD1 matches at 7 bases. The CDR3 totals 15 residues. V lost 5 bases, J lost 1 base, and 5 bases stayed unmatched. Germline V gene sequence: CDR1 SGHVS, CDR2 FQNEAQ.

This clone was seen just once. The V and J genes are TRBV27 and TRBJ2-1; TRBD1 is a possible D gene (5 bases). The CDR3 totals 15 residues. Trimming took 5 bases from V and 6 from J, leaving 17 bases between them. Per the germline V gene, CDR1 is MNHEY and CDR2 is SMNVEV (reference sequence). The DNA for the CDR3 is TGTGCCAGCAGTCCAATACCTCCTGACAGCAATGAGCAGTTCTTC. It translates to CASSPIPPDSNEQFF.

This chain links TRBV6-6 with TRBJ2-1, with 7 nucleotides matching TRBD2. Germline CDR1 MNHNY, CDR2 SVGAGI (reference sequence). The CDR3 runs to 15 residues. The V and J ends lost 4 bases and 7 bases, in that order; junction bases with no gene match: 10. For the CDR3, the DNA is TGTGCCAGCAGTTTCCGGACTAGGGTCTGGAATGAGCAGTTCTTC. Translating gives CASSFRTRVWNEQFF.

This clone showed up just once. V and J are TRBV30 and TRBJ2-1, with 10 bases lining up with TRBD2. The J segment lost 7 bases and the V segment lost 4 bases, leaving 10 bases of the junction unmatched. The CDR3 length is 15 residues. The germline V gene encodes CDR1 GTSNPN and CDR2 SVGIG (reference sequence). CDR3 sequence (DNA): TGTGCCTGGAACCCCGGGACTAGCGCAGCAAATGAGCAGTTCTTC. Translated, it gives CAWNPGTSAANEQFF. The whole variable domain, remainder taken from reference TRBV30 and TRBJ2-1, is SQTIHQWPATLVQPVGSPLSLECTVEGTSNPNLYWYRQAAGRGLQLLFYSVGIGQISSEVPQNLSASRPQDRQFILSSKKLLLSDSGFYLCAWNPGTSAANEQFFGPGTRLTVL.

The chain employs TRBV6-5 and TRBJ2-1; D is uncertain. V dropped 2 bases and J dropped 0 bases, with 8 bases sitting between them. CDR3 length equals 15 residues. The germline V gene has CDR1 MNHEY and CDR2 SVGAGI. The CDR3 DNA sequence: TGTGCCAGCAGTTACAAGGCTAGCTCCTACAATGAGCAGTTCTTC. This gives the protein CASSYKASSYNEQFF.

The chain is built from TRBV7-9 and TRBJ2-2; 9 bases line up with TRBD1. The CDR3 consists of 16 residues. In germline, CDR1 is SEHNR, CDR2 FQNEAQ (reference sequence). With 5 bases clipped from V and 5 bases from J, the junction kept 9 bases outside the gene matches. CDR3 amino acids: CASSPPTGGLTGELFF. The DNA for the CDR3 is TGTGCCAGCAGCCCACCCACAGGGGGCCTTACCGGGGAGCTGTTTTTT.

In DNA, the CDR3 is TGTGCCAGCAGCTTATCGGGGAGCGGCACAGATACGCAGTATTTT. Amino acid sequence: CASSLSGSGTDTQYF. The chain combines TRBV11-2 with TRBJ2-3; a weak D match, TRBD2 (5 bases). The CDR3 contains 15 residues. Trimming cost V 2 bases and J 1 base, with 10 bases left between them. The germline CDR1 and CDR2 sequences are SGHAT and FQNNGV.

The gene calls are TRBV7-2 and TRBJ1-2, with TRBD1 as a possible D gene (5 bases). The germline V gene has CDR1 SGHTA and CDR2 FQGNSA. The V end was cut by 1 base, the J end by 7 bases, with 13 bases between. The CDR3 covers 14 residues. This CDR3 is CASSLGVMGGGYTF. In nucleotides, the CDR3 is TGTGCCAGCAGCTTAGGGGTGATGGGGGGTGGCTACACCTTC. The complete variable domain, with remaining parts taken from reference TRBV7-2 and TRBJ1-2, reads GAGVSQSPSNKVTEKGKDVELRCDPISGHTALYWYRQSLGQGLEFLIYFQGNSAPDKSGLPSDRFSAERTGGSVSTLTIQRTQQEDSAVYLCASSLGVMGGGYTFGSGTRLTVV.

The chain carries TRBV7-9 and TRBJ2-7; D is perhaps TRBD1 or TRBD2 (5 bases each). The CDR3 spans 15 residues. The ends were cut back, 4 bases at V and 3 bases at J, with 16 bases in the middle. Germline-derived CDR1 and CDR2 are SEHNR and FQNEAQ (reference sequence). CDR3 sequence (DNA): TGTGCCAGCAGCTCCACCGGGACGGGGCTCTACGAGCAGTACTTC. Amino acid sequence: CASSSTGTGLYEQYF.

The chain is built from TRBV6-5 and TRBJ2-4, with D unclear. Germline CDR1 is MNHEY and CDR2 is SVGAGI. This CDR3 contains 14 residues. The ends were cut back, 3 bases at V and 7 bases at J, with 13 bases in the middle. CDR3 DNA: TGTGCCAGCAGTTATTCTTTTGAGGCGAACATTCAGTACTTC. Residues: CASSYSFEANIQYF.

V is TRBV30 and J is TRBJ2-7, with 12 bases aligning to TRBD1. The germline V gene has CDR1 GTSNPN and CDR2 SVGIG (reference sequence). V lost 8 bases, J lost 10 bases, and 12 bases stayed unmatched. The CDR3 has 13 amino acids. In DNA form, the CDR3 reads TGTGCCCGTACCGCCGGGACAGGGGGCCATCAGTACTTC. Amino acid sequence: CARTAGTGGHQYF.